What follows is one TCR beta chain and its context. Its antigen is unidentified. Since a much larger clone is just one base distant, this may be a read error. This sample stems from a study of molecular identifiers for immune sequencing clone quantification. The study, taken as a whole, reports: Investigators reportedly could detect spiked Jurkat TCR RNA from one cell among over 750,000 naive cells. Same-barcode identical TCR molecules could make highly expanded clones look smaller than they are.

The germline CDR1 and CDR2 sequences are MNHEY and SMNVEV (reference sequence). The CDR3 totals 16 residues. MiXCR, run by TCRdb on the PCR reads, gives a single entry per CDR3 protein. The repertoire consists of about 320,000 distinct CDR3 sequences, with under 25% occurring once and the leading ten covering 0.74%. Naive CD8 T cells, phenotype CD8+CD4-CCR7+CD45RA+, were sorted. The specimen was naive CD8+ T cells from blood, with Jurkat cell RNA spiked in. Subset given: FACS-sorted CD8+CD4-CCR7+CD45RA+ naive T cells. The J gene is TRBJ2-6, the V gene TRBV27; tentative D call: TRBD1 (5 bases). This receptor was identified in a human donor in good health. Some libraries in this study had Jurkat cell RNA spiked in. CDR3 loop: CASSGLTPSGADVLTF. Written as DNA, the CDR3 is TGTGCCAGCAGTGGCCTGACACCTTCTGGGGCCGACGTCCTGACTTTC. The full variable domain, with the rest looked up from reference TRBV27 and TRBJ2-6, is EAQVTQNPRYLITVTGKKLTVTCSQNMNHEYMSWYRQDPGLGLRQIYYSMNVEVTDKGDVPEGYKVSRKEKRNFPLILESPSPNQTSLYFCASSGLTPSGADVLTFGAGSRLTVL.